This entry concerns a single T cell receptor beta chain. The table came from immunoSEQ multiplex PCR; TCRdb's copy has only in-frame clones and leaves some out. This table has 700,000 or so clones, around 72% appearing once. This entry comes from a study of shared clonotypes between healthy human individuals. The origin of this receptor is a woman aged 25 to 39 in good health. The sample consisted of memory CD4+ T cells sorted from blood. Described subset: CD45RA-negative fraction.

CDR3 sequence (DNA): TGCGCCAGCAGCTATCGACTAGCGGGGGACTCCTTGAATGAGCAGTTCTTC. Translation: CASSYRLAGDSLNEQFF. The V gene is TRBV5-1, the J gene TRBJ2-1, with 12 bases lining up with TRBD2. Germline trimming cut 3 bases from V and 7 bases from J; bases unmatched to any gene: 11. Germline CDR1 reads SGHRS; CDR2 reads YFSETQ. The CDR3 extends over 17 amino acids.